A selection of T cell receptor beta chains follows, all from one sample in a study of cytomegalovirus exposure and HLA in healthy donors. The method was immunoSEQ multiplex PCR; TCRdb's version includes in-frame clones alone and lacks a portion of them. This sample's table reports 60,000 or so clones. Material for sequencing was PBMCs. The origin of the receptors is a man aged 45-60 years in good health and CMV-seropositive. CDR3s include the opening cysteine and the closing phenylalanine or tryptophan. The order of the fields is J gene, D gene, V gene, CDR3 protein, CDR3 DNA. D genes are given only for firm matches.

>TRBJ1-5|-|TRBV6-1
CASSDSRVNQPQHF
TGTGCCAGCAGTGATTCCAGGGTCAATCAGCCCCAGCATTTT
>TRBJ1-2|-|TRBV5-1
CASSSDSVKGYTF
TGCGCCAGCAGCTCGGACAGCGTTAAAGGCTACACCTTC
>TRBJ1-2|TRBD1|TRBV7-3
CASSPTGGRGYTF
TGTGCCAGCAGCCCTACAGGGGGCCGCGGCTACACCTTC
>TRBJ1-2|-|TRBV6-5
CASSSSVGRANYGYTF
TGTGCCAGCAGTTCCTCGGTGGGCAGGGCAAACTATGGCTACACCTTC
>TRBJ1-1|-|TRBV6-6
CATRGEQNTEAFF
TGTGCCACCCGGGGGGAGCAGAACACTGAAGCTTTCTTT
>TRBJ1-1|-|TRBV6-5
CASSYSDRPTEAFF
TGTGCCAGCAGTTACTCTGACAGGCCCACTGAAGCTTTCTTT
>TRBJ2-3|TRBD2|TRBV29-1
CSVEDWERGSTDTQYF
TGCAGCGTTGAAGACTGGGAGCGGGGGAGCACAGATACGCAGTATTTT
>TRBJ1-1|TRBD1|TRBV25-1
CASSETGFTEAFF
TGTGCCAGCAGTGAGACAGGGTTCACTGAAGCTTTCTTT
>TRBJ2-1|-|TRBV5-1
CASSLGGSGAYNEQFF
TGCGCCAGCAGCTTGGGGGGTTCAGGGGCCTACAATGAGCAGTTCTTC
>TRBJ1-5|TRBD1|TRBV4-1
CASSRQGDQPQHF
TGCGCCAGCAGTCGACAGGGGGATCAGCCCCAGCATTTT
>TRBJ2-7|-|TRBV15
CATSRVQVGGFNEQYF
TGTGCCACCAGCAGAGTCCAAGTAGGAGGGTTCAACGAGCAGTACTTC
>TRBJ2-7|TRBD1|TRBV5-1
CASSLGGTVPYEQYF
TGCGCCAGCAGCTTGGGTGGGACAGTTCCCTACGAGCAGTACTTC